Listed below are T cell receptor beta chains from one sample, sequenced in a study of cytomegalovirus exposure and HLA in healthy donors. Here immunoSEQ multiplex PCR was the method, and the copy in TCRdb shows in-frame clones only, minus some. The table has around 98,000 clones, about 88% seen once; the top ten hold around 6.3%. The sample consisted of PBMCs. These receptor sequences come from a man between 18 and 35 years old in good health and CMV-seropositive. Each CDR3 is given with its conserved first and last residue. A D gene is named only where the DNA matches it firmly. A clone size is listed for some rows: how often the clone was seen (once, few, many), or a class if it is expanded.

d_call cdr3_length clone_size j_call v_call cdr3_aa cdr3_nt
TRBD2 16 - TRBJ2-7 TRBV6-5 CASSYSRPSGGYEQYF TGTGCCAGCAGTTACAGCCGGCCTAGCGGGGGTTACGAGCAGTACTTC
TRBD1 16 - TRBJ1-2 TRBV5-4 CASMSQGAPLTGGYTF TGTGCCAGCATGTCGCAGGGGGCGCCTTTAACTGGTGGCTACACCTTC
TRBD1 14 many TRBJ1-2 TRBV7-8 CASSLRQGNYGYTF TGTGCCAGCAGCTTGAGACAGGGAAACTATGGCTACACCTTC
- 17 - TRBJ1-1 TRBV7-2 CASSLAFGGSQWYEAFF TGTGCCAGCAGCTTAGCGTTCGGGGGGTCTCAGTGGTACGAAGCTTTCTTT
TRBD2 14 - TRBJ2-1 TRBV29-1 CSATGLAGVVEQFF TGCAGCGCTACCGGCTTAGCGGGAGTGGTTGAGCAGTTCTTC
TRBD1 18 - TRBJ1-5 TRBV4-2 CASSQVDRGVYSNQPQHF TGTGCCAGCAGCCAAGTTGACAGGGGAGTTTATAGCAATCAGCCCCAGCATTTT
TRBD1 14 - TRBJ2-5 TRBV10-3 CAISESTGQETQYF TGTGCCATCAGTGAGTCGACAGGGCAAGAGACCCAGTACTTC
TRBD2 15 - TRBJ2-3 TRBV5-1 CASSLGTSGTDTQYF TGCGCCAGCAGCCTCGGGACTAGCGGGACAGATACGCAGTATTTT
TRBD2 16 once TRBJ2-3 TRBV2 CASSERPSGTTDTQYF TGTGCCAGCAGCGAAAGGCCTAGCGGGACGACAGATACGCAGTATTTT
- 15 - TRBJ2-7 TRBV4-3 CASSQNPGHSYEQYF TGCGCCAGCAGCCAAAATCCTGGACACTCCTACGAGCAGTACTTC
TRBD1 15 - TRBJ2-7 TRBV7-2 CASSRAGGSSYEQYF TGTGCCAGCAGCCGAGCAGGGGGCAGCTCCTACGAGCAGTACTTC
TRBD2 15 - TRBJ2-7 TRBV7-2 CASSRSGAYSYEQYF TGTGCCAGCAGCCGCAGCGGGGCTTACTCCTACGAGCAGTACTTC
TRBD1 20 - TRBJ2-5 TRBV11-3 CASSSSKRTGEPTHQETQYF TGTGCCAGCAGCTCCTCAAAAAGGACAGGGGAACCAACCCACCAAGAGACCCAGTACTTC
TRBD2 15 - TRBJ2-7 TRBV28 CASSVPTSGAYEQYF TGTGCCAGCAGCGTACCGACTAGCGGCGCCTACGAGCAGTACTTC
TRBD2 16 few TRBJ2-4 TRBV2 CASRGSLAGGKNIQYF TGTGCCAGCAGAGGGTCCCTAGCGGGAGGAAAAAACATTCAGTACTTC
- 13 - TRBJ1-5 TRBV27 CASSPLRNQPQHF TGTGCCAGCAGCCCCCTACGGAATCAGCCCCAGCATTTT
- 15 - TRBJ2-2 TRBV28 CASSFRGLGIGELFF TGTGCCAGCAGTTTCCGGGGACTGGGCATAGGGGAGCTGTTTTTT
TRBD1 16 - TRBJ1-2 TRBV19 CASSAYSGGLDYGYTF TGTGCCAGTAGTGCCTATTCAGGGGGTTTGGACTATGGCTACACCTTC
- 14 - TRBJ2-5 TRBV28 CASSPETGQETQYF TGTGCCAGCAGTCCGGAGACAGGACAAGAGACCCAGTACTTC
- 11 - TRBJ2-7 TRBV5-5 CASSFETSQYF TGTGCCAGCAGCTTTGAAACTTCGCAGTACTTC
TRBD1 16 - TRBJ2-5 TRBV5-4 CASSQRTGGIGETQYF TGTGCCAGCAGCCAAAGGACAGGGGGTATCGGAGAGACCCAGTACTTC
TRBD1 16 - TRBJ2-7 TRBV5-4 CASSFRGQGALDEQYF TGTGCCAGCAGCTTCAGAGGACAGGGGGCTTTAGACGAGCAGTACTTC
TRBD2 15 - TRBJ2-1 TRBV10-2 CASSGTSGGGWEQFF TGCGCCAGCAGCGGGACTAGCGGGGGGGGCTGGGAGCAGTTCTTC
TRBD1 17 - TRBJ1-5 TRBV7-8 CASSFPEGQYSNQPQHF TGTGCCAGCAGCTTCCCTGAGGGACAGTATAGCAATCAGCCCCAGCATTTT
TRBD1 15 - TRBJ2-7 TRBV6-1 CASSEDRGVAYEQYF TGTGCCAGCAGTGAAGACAGGGGGGTGGCCTACGAGCAGTACTTC
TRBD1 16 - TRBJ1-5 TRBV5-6 CASSLWDRPSNQPQHF TGTGCCAGCAGCTTGTGGGACAGGCCGTCCAATCAGCCCCAGCATTTT
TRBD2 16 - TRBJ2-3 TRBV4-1 CASSQALAGLTDTQYF TGCGCCAGCAGCCAAGCACTAGCGGGACTCACAGATACGCAGTATTTT
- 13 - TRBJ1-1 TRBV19 CASSMGGGTEAFF TGTGCCAGTAGTATGGGAGGGGGCACTGAAGCTTTCTTT
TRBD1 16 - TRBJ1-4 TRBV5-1 CASSFSLQGANEKLFF TGCGCCAGCAGCTTCAGTCTTCAGGGGGCAAATGAAAAACTGTTTTTT
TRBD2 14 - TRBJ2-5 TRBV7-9 CASSLGLAWETQYF TGTGCCAGCAGCTTGGGACTAGCTTGGGAGACCCAGTACTTC
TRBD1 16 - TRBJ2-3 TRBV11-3 CASSLEGQINTDTQYF TGTGCCAGCAGCCTCGAGGGACAGATAAACACAGATACGCAGTATTTT
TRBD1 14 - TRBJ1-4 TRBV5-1 CASSLEQGAVKLFF TGCGCCAGCAGCTTGGAACAGGGGGCGGTAAAACTGTTTTTT
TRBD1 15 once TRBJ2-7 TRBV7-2 CASSLVTGGFYEQYF TGTGCCAGCAGCTTAGTAACAGGGGGCTTCTACGAGCAGTACTTC
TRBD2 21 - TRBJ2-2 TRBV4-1 CASSLRRLAGGPMSNTGELFF TGCGCCAGCAGCCTACGACGACTAGCGGGAGGGCCCATGTCGAACACCGGGGAGCTGTTTTTT
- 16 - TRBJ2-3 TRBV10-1 CASSEWASDSTDTQYF TGCGCCAGCAGTGAATGGGCTAGCGACAGCACAGATACGCAGTATTTT
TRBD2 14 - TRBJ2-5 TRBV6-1 CASRKAGGVETQYF TGTGCCAGCCGAAAAGCGGGAGGAGTGGAGACCCAGTACTTC
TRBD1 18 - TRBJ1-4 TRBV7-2 CASSLARTGRFSNEKLFF TGTGCCAGCAGCTTAGCTAGGACAGGGAGGTTTTCTAATGAAAAACTGTTTTTT
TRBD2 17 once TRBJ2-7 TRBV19 CASSPGLGAGLAGEQYF TGTGCCAGTAGCCCAGGGTTGGGTGCGGGACTAGCGGGCGAGCAGTACTTC
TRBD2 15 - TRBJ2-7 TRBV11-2 CASSLTGTSAYEQYF TGTGCCAGCAGCTTAACCGGGACTAGCGCGTACGAGCAGTACTTC
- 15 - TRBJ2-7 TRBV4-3 CASSQELVWAYEQYF TGCGCCAGCAGCCAAGAACTAGTTTGGGCCTACGAGCAGTACTTC
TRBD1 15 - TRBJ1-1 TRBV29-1 CSVEDAGQGASEAFF TGCAGCGTTGAAGACGCGGGACAGGGGGCCTCTGAAGCTTTCTTT
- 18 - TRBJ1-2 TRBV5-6 CASSSGLDTVRANYGYTF TGTGCCAGCAGCTCTGGTCTGGATACCGTGCGGGCCAACTATGGCTACACCTTC
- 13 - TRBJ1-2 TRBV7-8 CASSPRQHYGYTF TGTGCCAGCAGCCCTCGACAGCACTATGGCTACACCTTC
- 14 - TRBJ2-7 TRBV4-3 CASSQDTAAYEQYF TGCGCCAGCAGCCAAGATACAGCGGCCTACGAGCAGTACTTC
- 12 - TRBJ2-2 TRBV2 CASIYYTGELFF TGTGCCAGCATTTATTACACCGGGGAGCTGTTTTTT
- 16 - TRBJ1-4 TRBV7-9 CASSLAGGGVGEKLFF TGTGCCAGCAGCTTAGCGGGTGGAGGCGTAGGTGAAAAACTGTTTTTT
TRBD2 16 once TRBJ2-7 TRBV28 CASSHSGTSGTLRQYF TGTGCCAGCAGTCACTCCGGGACTAGCGGGACCCTTAGGCAGTACTTC
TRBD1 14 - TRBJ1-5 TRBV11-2 CASSLRGQDQPQHF TGTGCCAGCAGCTTGAGGGGGCAGGATCAGCCCCAGCATTTT
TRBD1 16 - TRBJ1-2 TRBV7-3 CASSLVGGDRGYGYTF TGTGCCAGCAGCCTCGTAGGGGGGGACAGGGGCTATGGCTACACCTTC
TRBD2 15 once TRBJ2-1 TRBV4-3 CASSQDPAGRVEQFF TGCGCCAGCAGCCAAGATCCAGCGGGAAGGGTTGAGCAGTTCTTC
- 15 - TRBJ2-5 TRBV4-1 CASSQGGPIQETQYF TGCGCCAGCAGCCAGGGGGGGCCGATACAAGAGACCCAGTACTTC
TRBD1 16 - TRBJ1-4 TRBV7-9 CASSSPDRGYGEKLFF TGTGCCAGCAGCTCCCCGGACAGGGGTTATGGAGAAAAACTGTTTTTT
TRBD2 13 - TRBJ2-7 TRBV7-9 CASTGREEREQYF TGTGCCAGCACAGGGCGGGAGGAACGCGAGCAGTACTTC
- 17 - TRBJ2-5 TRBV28 CASSPIRPTSHKETQYF TGTGCCAGCAGTCCTATCCGCCCAACTAGCCACAAAGAGACCCAGTACTTC
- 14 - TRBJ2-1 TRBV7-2 CASSLDRLANEQFF TGTGCCAGCAGCTTAGATCGGCTAGCCAATGAGCAGTTCTTC
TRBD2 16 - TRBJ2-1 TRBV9 CASSASGGDVWYEQFF TGTGCCAGCAGCGCTAGCGGGGGGGACGTATGGTATGAGCAGTTCTTC
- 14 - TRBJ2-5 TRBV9 CASGQAGYQETQYF TGTGCCAGTGGACAGGCGGGGTACCAAGAGACCCAGTACTTC